A selection of T cell receptor beta chains follows, all from one sample in a study of shared clonotypes between healthy human individuals. Measured with immunoSEQ multiplex PCR; TCRdb has only the in-frame clones, and not every one. The sample lists 600,000 to 750,000 clones, just under 75% seen once, with around 1.7% in the top ten. Sequenced: memory CD4+ T cells sorted from blood. The receptors were sampled from a woman aged 25-40 years in good health. CDR3s include the opening cysteine and the closing phenylalanine or tryptophan. The D gene is left open where the match is weak. The size entry is marked missing in some rows and otherwise reads once, few, many or a size class.

cdr3_nt cdr3_aa d_call v_call clone_size j_call
TGTGCCTGGAGTGCGGGGGACGGGTATACGCAGTATTTT CAWSAGDGYTQYF NA TRBV30 NA TRBJ2-3
TGTGCCAGTAGTATAGGGAGGACTAGCGGGACTGGCAATGAGCAGTTCTTC CASSIGRTSGTGNEQFF TRBD2 TRBV19 NA TRBJ2-1
TGTGCCAGCAGTTTTTTCTCAAATGAGCAGTTCTTC CASSFFSNEQFF NA TRBV6-1 NA TRBJ2-1
TGTGCCAGCAGTCCTCAGGAACCGGGGTTGGGGGGCTACACCTTC CASSPQEPGLGGYTF NA TRBV2 NA TRBJ1-2
TGTGCCAGTAGTAAGACTAGCGGGACGGACACAGATACGCAGTATTTT CASSKTSGTDTDTQYF TRBD2 TRBV19 NA TRBJ2-3
TGTGCCACCTACGCCGGGACAGGGACGTACTTC CATYAGTGTYF TRBD1 TRBV6-5 few TRBJ2-7
TGTGCCAGCAGCCCTGGACTAGCGGGAGGGATTTATGAGCAGTTCTTC CASSPGLAGGIYEQFF TRBD2 TRBV7-7 NA TRBJ2-1
TGTGCCAGCAGGGGCTGGGACGAGCAGTACTTC CASRGWDEQYF NA TRBV27 NA TRBJ2-7
TGTGCCAGCAGCCGCGAAACAGGAAACTATGGCTACACCTTC CASSRETGNYGYTF NA TRBV25-1 few TRBJ1-2
TGTGCCAGCAGTCACGAAACCGGACTCGATAATGAAAAACTGTTTTTT CASSHETGLDNEKLFF NA TRBV2 NA TRBJ1-4
TGTGCCAGCAGTTCACCGACTAGCGGGGGTTACGAGCAGTACTTC CASSSPTSGGYEQYF TRBD2 TRBV27 few TRBJ2-7
TGTGCCAGCTCAAGACAGGGGGTCACTGAAGCTTTCTTT CASSRQGVTEAFF TRBD1 TRBV18 NA TRBJ1-1
TGTGCCAGCAGCTTAGACGCGACTAGCGGCTACGAGCAGTACTTC CASSLDATSGYEQYF TRBD2 TRBV7-2 NA TRBJ2-7
TGTGCCAGCTCAGATCGCACTAGCGGGAGGGCAAATGAGCAGTTCTTC CASSDRTSGRANEQFF TRBD2 TRBV25-1 few TRBJ2-1
TGTGCCAGCAGTTTCGCTAGCGGGAGTAGCAATGAGCAGTTCTTC CASSFASGSSNEQFF TRBD2 TRBV27 NA TRBJ2-1
TGTGCCAGCAGCTCACAGGGGGGCAATAATGAAAAACTGTTTTTT CASSSQGGNNEKLFF TRBD1 TRBV28 NA TRBJ1-4
TGCGCCAGCAGTAGCCACTCCTACGAGCAGTACTTC CASSSHSYEQYF NA TRBV10-2 few TRBJ2-7
TGTGCCAGCAGTTCAGGGACAGGACCCTACGAGCAGTACTTC CASSSGTGPYEQYF TRBD1 TRBV28 NA TRBJ2-7
TGCGCCAGCAGCTTAACGACGGGTGAGCAGTTCTTC CASSLTTGEQFF NA TRBV5-1 NA TRBJ2-1
TGCGCCAGCAGCTTGGCAAGCGGATCCTACAATGAGCAGTTCTTC CASSLASGSYNEQFF NA TRBV5-1 NA TRBJ2-1
TGCGCCAGCAGAGGCGGGAGCTATGAGCAGTTCTTC CASRGGSYEQFF TRBD2 TRBV5-1 once TRBJ2-1
TGTGCCAGCAGTGCCGGGACTAGTCGTTCAGATACGCAGTATTTT CASSAGTSRSDTQYF TRBD2 TRBV2 NA TRBJ2-3
TGTGCCAGCATCCTTACGGGGGGCTCTGGAAACACCATATATTTT CASILTGGSGNTIYF NA TRBV6-5 once TRBJ1-3
TGCGCCAGCAGTGCGGCAGGGACTGGCTATGGCTACACCTTC CASSAAGTGYGYTF NA TRBV10-1 NA TRBJ1-2
TGCGCCAGCAGCTTGGAGGGGGCTTTGGAGACCCAGTACTTC CASSLEGALETQYF TRBD1 TRBV5-1 NA TRBJ2-5
TGCGCCAGCAGCCAAGATCCGCCCTACGAGCAGTACTTC CASSQDPPYEQYF NA TRBV4-1 NA TRBJ2-7
TGCATCCTCCAGAGGAACACTGAAGCTTTCTTT CILQRNTEAFF NA TRBV29-1 NA TRBJ1-1
TGTGCCAGCAGCCCAAAACTAGCGGGGGGCTACGAGCAGTACTTC CASSPKLAGGYEQYF TRBD2 TRBV7-9 NA TRBJ2-7